This T cell receptor beta chain came from a study of cytomegalovirus exposure and HLA in healthy donors (dated by TCRdb to the late 2010s). The study in broad terms: An earlier analysis of several hundred of the donors reported 276 Gb of sequence data and about 120 million unique TCR beta sequences obtained from around 180 million T cells. An early release that covered about 600 HLA-typed donors contained around 330 gigabases of sequencing data and 80 million or so unique TCR sequences. The genetic ancestry cluster associated with self-reported Caucasian donors included 70% to 85% of the 300 to 450 genotyped donors. The aim of the study was to test whether cataloging public T cell receptors could identify signatures of past pathogen exposure. The study used immunosequencing to profile the T cell repertoires of approximately 690 subjects and linked those repertoires to cytomegalovirus serostatus. Along with the roughly 670-subject first cohort, a separate validation cohort of over a hundred different subjects was used. High-throughput TCR immunosequencing, statistical association of individual TCRs with disease status, and machine learning were combined to predict cytomegalovirus infection status. In a later analysis, previously published TCR beta repertoires from fewer than 750 donors were re-analyzed and high-resolution HLA genotyping was added so that TCR occurrence patterns could be studied. Rather than drawing on any new phenotypic data, the later analysis identified candidate immune exposures from TCR beta sequences and the way those sequences occurred across donors. An earlier analysis of some 500 of the donors used high-throughput TCR beta sequencing to judge whether each TCR beta V gene segment behaved as functional or pseudogenic. Donor age, sex, ethnicity and CMV serostatus were collected together with the repertoire data. A later genetic analysis took genome-wide SNP genotypes for about three fifths of the roughly 700 donors and used that subset as a discovery cohort. All discovery cohort repertoires had been generated using a single sequencing platform. Both class I and class II loci were covered by HLA typing, at four-digit resolution. The number of typed donors differed by locus: about 620-630 for A, B, C, DRB1 and DQB1; 500 to 550 for DQA1; 606 for DPA1; and about 450 for DPB1. Several DR-DQ haplotypes were handled as single units for association and clustering because linkage in the cohort was strong. Among roughly 400 genotyped donors of the cohort, an average of around 240,000 unique TCR beta nucleotide sequences were sequenced per donor, roughly 20% of them non-productive. Broad study findings and their caveats: In a later genetic analysis, fewer N-insertions in productive TCRs were reported among donors in an Asian-associated ancestry cluster than the approximately 710-donor mean. Specific HLA alleles were associated with some 15,000 TCR beta sequences at a false discovery rate of 0.05 in a later analysis. Immune exposure information for the cohort was limited to CMV serostatus. In vitro tests confirmed that a few of the cytomegalovirus-associated TCR beta chains recognize cytomegalovirus antigens. According to the authors, the approach could potentially be generalized to other disease states and immunological phenotypes. According to a later analysis, parvovirus B19, influenza, CMV and Epstein-Barr virus appeared linked to several top co-occurrence clusters. A later analysis found that most CMV-associated TCR beta chains appeared HLA-restricted, with HLA associations seemingly driven largely by CMV exposure. A later analysis found that TCR association rates varied across HLA loci, with DRB1 alleles showing the most associated TCRs and HLA-C alleles the fewest. In both the original and validation cohorts, the classifier was reported to diagnose cytomegalovirus status with high specificity and sensitivity. While some public TCRs were present in many individuals, most TCR sequences turned up only very rarely across donors. A further reported finding was that TCR beta sequences accurately predicted the HLA-A and HLA-B alleles for most subjects in the first cohort. Strong co-occurrence of HLA alleles, especially DR and DQ, made assigning TCR associations to individual alleles difficult. Sequencing depth was assumed to be roughly uniform across donors in the presence/absence analyses, though that assumption may not hold. HLA typing was unavailable for some donors at each locus, so association tests used only the typed subset. Because counts were too low, approximately 18 rarely observed V segments, including chromosome 9 orphons, were excluded from the earlier analysis of under 650 of the donors. Linkage disequilibrium might explain the correlated functional status among segregating V segments, but an unknown experimental factor could not be excluded. V-gene and J-gene trimming of TCR beta chains was associated with a missense DCLRE1C variant in a later genetic analysis, and the association was replicated in an independent cohort. A later analysis found that HLA-associated TCR beta chains were more clonally expanded and had lower generation probabilities than equally common non-associated chains. In an earlier analysis of around 500 of the donors, most TCR beta V segments appeared in productive rearrangements about 87% or about 30% of the time, broadly matching IMGT annotations. The study gave a list of 150 to 200 TCR beta chains associated with cytomegalovirus. The sequencing pipeline was judged likely to have produced a cluster of highly shared sequence variants as a technical artifact. The cohort was sequenced for TCR beta chains only, and without alpha or paired-chain data the features that could be detected were limited.

In total, about 650 healthy bone marrow donors made up the cohort. All cohort members were sampled while nominally healthy, although unrecorded immune exposures were likely present. The donor tested CMV seronegative, placing the donor among the 350 to 400 seronegative members of the cohort. A peripheral blood sample was collected from each donor, and TCR beta sequencing was performed on peripheral blood mononuclear cells. Genomic DNA extraction from the blood cell samples was performed with the Qiagen DNeasy Blood Extraction Kit. Receptor libraries were prepared by the immunoSEQ multiplex PCR assay. For the multiplex PCR, a mixture combining 60 forward primers for TCR Vbeta segments and 13 reverse primers for TCR Jbeta segments was used. The CDR3 region of rearranged TCR beta genes was amplified from genomic DNA by a multiplex PCR assay. On the Illumina HiSeq System, the amplified TCR beta libraries were sequenced as 87-base-pair reads. In the authors' own workflow: In a later analysis, roughly 80 million unique TCR beta chains were counted across the roughly 670 repertoires, and roughly 11 million of these chains were shared by at least two donors. To remove PCR and sequencing errors, raw reads were error-corrected and collapsed into unique sequences using a nearest-neighbor algorithm that merged closely related sequences. CDR3 sequences were aligned to IMGT reference sequences to assign V, D and J gene segments. Each retained sequence needed at least a six-nucleotide match to both a V gene segment and a J gene segment. A rearrangement was called productive if the CDR3 had no stop codons and remained in frame with V and J, and every other rearrangement was called non-productive. Following IMGT convention, CDR3 was defined as the stretch from the second conserved V-encoded cysteine up to the conserved J-encoded phenylalanine. The earlier analysis of around 640 of the donors excluded sequences that lacked an unambiguous match to a single V gene segment. In an earlier analysis of some 590 of the donors, a V segment was called functional when productive rearrangements were above 56.7%, and segregating when the standard deviation between donors exceeded 5%. A statistical classification framework was built to diagnose cytomegalovirus status from the catalog of TCR beta chain sequences. In a later analysis, V and J genes were assigned by comparing TCR nucleotide sequences against IMGT/GENE-DB human TR gene sequences. A later analysis assigned CDR3 sequences and most-parsimonious VDJ recombination scenarios with the TCRdist pipeline. In a later analysis, each TCR beta chain was defined by its CDR3 amino acid sequence together with its V-gene family, and reads without a unique V-gene family were excluded. In a later analysis, 500 to 650 highly shared, low-generation-probability nucleotide sequences were removed to address suspected cross-contamination and a sequencing artifact. A later analysis calculated a clonal expansion index for each public chain from normalized within-repertoire ranks of inferred template counts. In a later analysis, generation probabilities were computed using a VDJ recombination model fitted to out-of-frame rearrangements, and the results were checked against IGoR. A later analysis scored TCR-TCR, TCR-HLA and TCR-CMV co-occurrence with hypergeometric tests, applying a repertoire-size bias correction to TCR pairs. False discovery rates were estimated in a later analysis by permuting HLA or CMV assignments 20 times. In a later analysis, co-occurring TCRs were grouped using DBSCAN, and TCRdist sequence similarity was added for clustering within HLA-allele-positive subsets. Repertoires with fewer than 30,000 or more than 120,000 public chains, plus five repertoires with anomalous nucleotide sharing, were excluded from co-occurrence clustering. This is the immuneACCESS table as TCRdb keeps it, with only in-frame sequences that have V and J called. A part of the clones is gone; compared with another copy, unresolved V genes explain less than half, and the rest is unexplained. For V, J and clone size, that table is used; D and trimming come from the DNA. The sample records around 120,000 clones, roughly 79% of which are singletons. 3% to 5% of the sample comes from the top ten.

This clone was counted a single time. Which antigen it targets is not known. Per-base qualities were not stored, and no clone one base away is much larger. The sample comprised PBMCs. The sequence came from a woman aged 25 to 45 in good health and CMV-seronegative.

The DNA reads TGTGCCAGCAGCTTTCAGGGGCGGCCCATATATTTT. It codes for CASSFQGRPIYF. The chain couples TRBV5-6 to TRBJ1-3; a weak D assignment points to TRBD1 (6 bases agree). The CDR3 runs 12 residues from the cysteine to the phenylalanine. The entry retains the CDR3 DNA only, 36 bases that are in frame from base 1. The germline V gene provides CDR1 SGHDT and CDR2 YYEEEE. V lost 2 bases and J lost 11 bases; the stretch between them is 11 bases long.